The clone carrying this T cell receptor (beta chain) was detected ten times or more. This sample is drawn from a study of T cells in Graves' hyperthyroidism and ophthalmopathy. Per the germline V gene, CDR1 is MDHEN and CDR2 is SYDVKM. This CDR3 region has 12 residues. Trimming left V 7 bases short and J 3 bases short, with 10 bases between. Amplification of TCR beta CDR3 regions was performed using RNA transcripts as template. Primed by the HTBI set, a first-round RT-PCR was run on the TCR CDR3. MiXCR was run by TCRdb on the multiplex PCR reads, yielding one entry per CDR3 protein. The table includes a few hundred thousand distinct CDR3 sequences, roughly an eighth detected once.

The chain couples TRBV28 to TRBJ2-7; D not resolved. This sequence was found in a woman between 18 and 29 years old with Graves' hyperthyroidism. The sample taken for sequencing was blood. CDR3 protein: CASKVVGYEQYF. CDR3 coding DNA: TGTGCCAGCAAGGTGGTGGGCTACGAGCAGTACTTC.